This T cell receptor (beta chain) derives from a study of shared clonotypes between healthy human individuals. All the donors were Caucasian adults who lived in Nashville, Tennessee. Investigators divided CD4+ cells into CD45RA+ naive and CD45RA-negative memory subsets. Sequenced by immunoSEQ multiplex PCR; TCRdb stores in-frame clones only, minus some. The profile shows about 1.5 million clones, 95% to 99% of them singletons. The germline V and J ends were trimmed by 6 bases and 3 bases, with 21 bases remaining between them. This CDR3 region has 16 residues. The germline CDR1 and CDR2 sequences are LNHDA and SQIVND (reference sequence).

The chain recombines TRBV19 with TRBJ2-7; D tentatively reads TRBD1 or TRBD2 (6 bases each). The sample consisted of naive CD4+ T cells sorted from blood. Subset denoted: CD45RA+ positively selected. This TCR was sampled from a man aged 30 to 39 in good health. CDR3 in amino acids: CASRPRRGPGSYEQYF. The CDR3 DNA follows: TGTGCCAGTAGGCCCAGACGGGGGCCGGGAAGCTACGAGCAGTACTTC.